This T cell receptor (beta chain) was captured by sequencing in a study of OX40 agonist ivuxolimab in advanced cancers. Assay: immunoSEQ multiplex PCR; the TCRdb copy retains only in-frame clones and omits some. The sample lists 50,000 to 75,000 clones; 80% to 90% were seen once. Study observations and caveats: Partly responding patients at 0.1-3.0 mg/kg showed some of the smallest clonal expansion.

With respect to this clone: What it binds is not known.

The V gene's germline CDR1 is LNHNV and CDR2 YYDKDF (reference sequence). Trimming removed 2 bases from V and 6 bases from J, with 11 bases in between. This CDR3 comprises 14 residues. J is TRBJ2-1 and V is TRBV15; a possible D gene is TRBD1 (6 bases). Sample: CD4+ or CD8+ T cells sorted from blood, taken in a trial of the OX40 agonist ivuxolimab. The TCR was taken from an adult with an advanced solid tumor such as melanoma, head and neck, liver or kidney cancer. Here the CDR3 reads CATSRSMDSNEQFF. The CDR3 DNA reads as TGTGCCACCAGCAGATCCATGGACAGCAATGAGCAGTTCTTC.